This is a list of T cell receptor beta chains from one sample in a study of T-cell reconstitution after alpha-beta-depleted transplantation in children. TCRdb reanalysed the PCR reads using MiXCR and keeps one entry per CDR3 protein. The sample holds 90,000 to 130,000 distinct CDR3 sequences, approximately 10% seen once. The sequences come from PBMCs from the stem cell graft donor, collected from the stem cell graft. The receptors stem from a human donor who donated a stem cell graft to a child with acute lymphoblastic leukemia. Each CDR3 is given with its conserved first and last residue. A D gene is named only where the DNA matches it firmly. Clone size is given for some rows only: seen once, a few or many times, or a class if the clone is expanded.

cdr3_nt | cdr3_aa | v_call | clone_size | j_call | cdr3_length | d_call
TGCGCCAGCAGCTTGGTGGCAGGGGAGCCCTATGGCTACACCTTC | CASSLVAGEPYGYTF | TRBV5-1 | many | TRBJ1-2 | 15 | -
TGCGCCAGCAGCTTGGTTGGCAGCTCTGGGGCCAACGTCCTGACTTTC | CASSLVGSSGANVLTF | TRBV5-1 | many | TRBJ2-6 | 16 | -
TGTGCCAGCAGCTTACGGACACTGAACACCGGGGAGCTGTTTTTT | CASSLRTLNTGELFF | TRBV7-3 | many | TRBJ2-2 | 15 | -
TGTGCCAGCCTACTTGCAGGGGGGGAGGCAGATACGCAGTATTTT | CASLLAGGEADTQYF | TRBV6-1 | many | TRBJ2-3 | 15 | -
TGCAGTGCCCAAAGGACTAGCGGGAGTCGCTCCTACGAGCAGTACTTC | CSAQRTSGSRSYEQYF | TRBV20-1 | many | TRBJ2-7 | 16 | TRBD2
TGTGCCTGTAGTGTACGTAGTGGGAGGGGATCCTACAATGAGCAGTTCTTC | CACSVRSGRGSYNEQFF | TRBV30 | - | TRBJ2-1 | 17 | TRBD2
TGCGCCAGCAGCTTAATACCGAACCCCCAAGAGACCCAGTACTTC | CASSLIPNPQETQYF | TRBV5-1 | many | TRBJ2-5 | 15 | -
TGTGCCAGCAGTTGGAGATATCAGCCCCAGCATTTT | CASSWRYQPQHF | TRBV6-2/TRBV6-3 | many | TRBJ1-5 | 12 | -
TGTGCCAACCCACCGGGCAGGACCATACCCTACGAGCAGTACTTC | CANPPGRTIPYEQYF | TRBV28 | many | TRBJ2-7 | 15 | -
TGTGCCAGCAGTTTAGGATCAGGGACCCAGTACTTC | CASSLGSGTQYF | TRBV25-1 | many | TRBJ2-5 | 12 | -
TGTGCCAGCAGTTTATTGATTTTGGGTGCGGGCAGCTCCTACAATGAGCAGTTCTTC | CASSLLILGAGSSYNEQFF | TRBV28 | many | TRBJ2-1 | 19 | -
TGCAGTGCTAGGCATCCGGGACAGGGCATAGCCGGGGAGCTGTTTTTT | CSARHPGQGIAGELFF | TRBV20-1 | many | TRBJ2-2 | 16 | TRBD1
TGTGCCAGCAGGGACAGTCTCGATGAAAAACTGTTTTTT | CASRDSLDEKLFF | TRBV6-2/TRBV6-3 | many | TRBJ1-4 | 13 | -
TGCGCCAGCAGCTTGGTGGGCGGGGACACTGAAGCTTTCTTT | CASSLVGGDTEAFF | TRBV5-1 | many | TRBJ1-1 | 14 | -
TGTGCCAGCAGTTTCGAGGGGCGCCCCCGGGAGACCCAGTACTTC | CASSFEGRPRETQYF | TRBV12-3/TRBV12-4 | many | TRBJ2-5 | 15 | -
TGTGCCAGCAGGATACCAGGGGGGGAAGCTTTCTTT | CASRIPGGEAFF | TRBV6-6 | many | TRBJ1-1 | 12 | TRBD1
TGTGCCAGTAGTAGGTACGGGGGAAATGAGCAGTTCTTC | CASSRYGGNEQFF | TRBV19 | many | TRBJ2-1 | 13 | -
TGTGCCAGTAGTATATTTGACAGAGTTAACAATGAGCAGTTCTTC | CASSIFDRVNNEQFF | TRBV19 | many | TRBJ2-1 | 15 | -